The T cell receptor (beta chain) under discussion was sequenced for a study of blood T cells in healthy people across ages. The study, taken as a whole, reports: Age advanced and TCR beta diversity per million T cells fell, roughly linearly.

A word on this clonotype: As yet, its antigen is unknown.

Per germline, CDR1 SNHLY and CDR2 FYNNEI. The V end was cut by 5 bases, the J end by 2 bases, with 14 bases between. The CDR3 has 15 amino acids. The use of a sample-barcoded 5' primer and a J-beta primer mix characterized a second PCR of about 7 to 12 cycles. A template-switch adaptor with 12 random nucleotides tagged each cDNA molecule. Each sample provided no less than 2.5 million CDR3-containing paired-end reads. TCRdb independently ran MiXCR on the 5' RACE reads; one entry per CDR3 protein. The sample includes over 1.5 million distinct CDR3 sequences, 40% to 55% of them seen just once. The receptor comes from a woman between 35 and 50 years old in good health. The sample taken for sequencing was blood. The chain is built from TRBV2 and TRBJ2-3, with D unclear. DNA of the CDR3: TGTGCCAGCAGTACTTACACTTACCCCACAGATACGCAGTATTTT. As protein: CASSTYTYPTDTQYF.